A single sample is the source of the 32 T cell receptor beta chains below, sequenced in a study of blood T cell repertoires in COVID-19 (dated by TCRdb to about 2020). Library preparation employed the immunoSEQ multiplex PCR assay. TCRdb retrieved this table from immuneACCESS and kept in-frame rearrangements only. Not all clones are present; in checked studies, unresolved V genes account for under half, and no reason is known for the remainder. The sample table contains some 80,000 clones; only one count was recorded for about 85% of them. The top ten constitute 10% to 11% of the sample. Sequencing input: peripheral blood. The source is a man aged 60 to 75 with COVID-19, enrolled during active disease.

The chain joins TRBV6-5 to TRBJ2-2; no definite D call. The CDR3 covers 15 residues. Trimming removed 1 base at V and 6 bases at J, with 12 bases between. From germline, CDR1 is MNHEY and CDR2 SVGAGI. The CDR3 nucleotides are TGTGCCAGCAGTTACTTTAGCCTATCCGCCGGGGAGCTGTTTTTT. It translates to CASSYFSLSAGELFF.

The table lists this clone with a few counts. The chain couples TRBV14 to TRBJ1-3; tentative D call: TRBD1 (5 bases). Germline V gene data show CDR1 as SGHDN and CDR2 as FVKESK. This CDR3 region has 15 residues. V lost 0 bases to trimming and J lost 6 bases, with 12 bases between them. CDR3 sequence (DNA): TGTGCCAGCAGCCAAGAAGGTAGGGGATTAAACACCATATATTTT. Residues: CASSQEGRGLNTIYF.

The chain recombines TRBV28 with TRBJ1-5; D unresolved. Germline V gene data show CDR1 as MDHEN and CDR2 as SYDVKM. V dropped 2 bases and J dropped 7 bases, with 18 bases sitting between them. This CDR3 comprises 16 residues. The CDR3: CASSLRGGLRGQPQHF. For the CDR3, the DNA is TGTGCCAGCAGTTTACGGGGAGGGTTAAGAGGGCAGCCCCAGCATTTT.

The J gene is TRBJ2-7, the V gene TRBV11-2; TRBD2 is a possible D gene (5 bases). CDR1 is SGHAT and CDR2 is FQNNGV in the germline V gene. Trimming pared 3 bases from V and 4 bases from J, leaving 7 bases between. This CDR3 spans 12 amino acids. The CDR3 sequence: CASSLEEYEQYF. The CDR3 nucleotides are TGTGCCAGCAGCTTGGAGGAGTACGAGCAGTACTTC.

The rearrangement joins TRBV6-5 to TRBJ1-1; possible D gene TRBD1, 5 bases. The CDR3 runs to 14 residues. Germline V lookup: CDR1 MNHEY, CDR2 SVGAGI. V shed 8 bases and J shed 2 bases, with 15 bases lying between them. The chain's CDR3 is CASCYRFFNTEAFF. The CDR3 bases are TGTGCCAGCTGCTACAGGTTCTTTAACACTGAAGCTTTCTTT.

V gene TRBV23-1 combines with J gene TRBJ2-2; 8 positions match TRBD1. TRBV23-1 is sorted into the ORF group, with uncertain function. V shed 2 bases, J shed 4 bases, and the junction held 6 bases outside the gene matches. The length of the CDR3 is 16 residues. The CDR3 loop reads CASSQRTGRRTGELFF. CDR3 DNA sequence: TGCGCCAGCAGTCAAAGGACAGGGAGGCGCACCGGGGAGCTGTTTTTT.

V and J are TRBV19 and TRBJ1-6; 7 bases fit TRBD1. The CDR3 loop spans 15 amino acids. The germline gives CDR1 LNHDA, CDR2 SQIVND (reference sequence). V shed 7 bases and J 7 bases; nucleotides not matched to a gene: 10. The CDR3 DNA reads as TGTGCCAGTACTATTTCTGCAGGGGGGAATTCACCCCTCCACTTT. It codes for CASTISAGGNSPLHF.

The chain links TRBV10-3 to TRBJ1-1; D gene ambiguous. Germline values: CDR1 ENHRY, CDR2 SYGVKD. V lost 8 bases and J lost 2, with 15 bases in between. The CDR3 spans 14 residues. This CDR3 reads CAILPTGFNTEAFF. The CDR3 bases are TGTGCCATCCTACCCACGGGATTCAACACTGAAGCTTTCTTT.

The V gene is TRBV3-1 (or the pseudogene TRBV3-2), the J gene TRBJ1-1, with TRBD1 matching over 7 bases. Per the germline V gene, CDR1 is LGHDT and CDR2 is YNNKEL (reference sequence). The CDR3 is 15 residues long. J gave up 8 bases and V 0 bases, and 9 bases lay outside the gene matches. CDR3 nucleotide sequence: TGTGCCAGCAGCCAAGATTCAGGGGGGTTTACCGAAGCTTTCTTT. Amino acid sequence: CASSQDSGGFTEAFF.

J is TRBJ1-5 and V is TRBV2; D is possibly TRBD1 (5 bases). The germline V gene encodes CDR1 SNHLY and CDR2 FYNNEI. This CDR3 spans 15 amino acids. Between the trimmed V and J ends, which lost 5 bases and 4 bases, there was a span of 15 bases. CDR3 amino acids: CASSYRQFTNQPQHF. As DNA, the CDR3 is TGTGCCAGCAGTTACCGACAGTTTACTAATCAGCCCCAGCATTTT.

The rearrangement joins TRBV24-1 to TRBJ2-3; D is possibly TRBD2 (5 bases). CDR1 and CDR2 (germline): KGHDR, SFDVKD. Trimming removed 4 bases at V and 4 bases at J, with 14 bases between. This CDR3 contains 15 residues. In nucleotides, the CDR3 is TGTGCCACCAGTGAGGGAATCGGGAAGTCAGATACGCAGTATTTT. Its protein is CATSEGIGKSDTQYF.

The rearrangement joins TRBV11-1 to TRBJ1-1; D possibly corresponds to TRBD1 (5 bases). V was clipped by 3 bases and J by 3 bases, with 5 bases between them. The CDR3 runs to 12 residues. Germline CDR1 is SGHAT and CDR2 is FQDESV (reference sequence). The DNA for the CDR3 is TGTGCCAGCAGCTTCAGGGACACTGAAGCTTTCTTT. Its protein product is CASSFRDTEAFF.

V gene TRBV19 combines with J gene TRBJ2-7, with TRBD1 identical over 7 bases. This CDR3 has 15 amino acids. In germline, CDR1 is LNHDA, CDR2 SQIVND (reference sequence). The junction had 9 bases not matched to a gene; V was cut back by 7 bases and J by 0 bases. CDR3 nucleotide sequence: TGTGCCAGTACCCCGGGACAGCCGAACTCCTACGAGCAGTACTTC. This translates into CASTPGQPNSYEQYF.

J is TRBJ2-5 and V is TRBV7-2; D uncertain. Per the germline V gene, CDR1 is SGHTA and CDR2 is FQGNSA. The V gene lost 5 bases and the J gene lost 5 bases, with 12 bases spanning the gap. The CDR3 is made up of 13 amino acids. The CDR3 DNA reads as TGTGCCAGCAGCCGATCAGGATTGGAGACCCAGTACTTC. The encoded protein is CASSRSGLETQYF.

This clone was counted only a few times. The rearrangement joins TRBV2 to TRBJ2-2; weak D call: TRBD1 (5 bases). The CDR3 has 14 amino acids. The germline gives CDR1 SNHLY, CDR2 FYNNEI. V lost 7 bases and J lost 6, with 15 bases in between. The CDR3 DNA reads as TGTGCCAGCACCGGAGCCAGGGCTCCCGGGGAGCTGTTTTTT. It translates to CASTGARAPGELFF.

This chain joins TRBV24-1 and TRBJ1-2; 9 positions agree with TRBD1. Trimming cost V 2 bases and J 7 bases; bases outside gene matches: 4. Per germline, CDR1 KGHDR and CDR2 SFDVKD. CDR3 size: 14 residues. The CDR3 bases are TGTGCCACCAGTGATTGGACAGGGGCGGTTGGCTACACCTTC. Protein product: CATSDWTGAVGYTF.

The DNA of the CDR3 is TGTGCCATCAGAGAGACTAGCGGGGGGGCCCCAGATACGCAGTATTTT. It encodes CAIRETSGGAPDTQYF. This sequence joins TRBV10-3 and TRBJ2-3; 14 bases align to TRBD2. V lost 6 bases and J lost 4; bases outside the gene matches: 6. CDR1 and CDR2 (germline): ENHRY, SYGVKD. The length of the CDR3 is 16 residues.

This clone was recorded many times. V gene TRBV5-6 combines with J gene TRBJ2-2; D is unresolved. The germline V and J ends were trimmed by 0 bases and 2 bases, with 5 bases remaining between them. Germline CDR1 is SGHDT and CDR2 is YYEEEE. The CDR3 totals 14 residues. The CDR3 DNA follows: TGTGCCAGCAGCTTGGGACACAACACCGGGGAGCTGTTTTTT. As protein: CASSLGHNTGELFF.

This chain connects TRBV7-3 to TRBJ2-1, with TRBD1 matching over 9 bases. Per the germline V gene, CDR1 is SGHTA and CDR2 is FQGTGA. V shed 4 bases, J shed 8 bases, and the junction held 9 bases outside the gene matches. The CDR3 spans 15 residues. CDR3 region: CASSSRLTGGDEQFF. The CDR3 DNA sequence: TGTGCCAGCAGCTCCCGCCTAACAGGGGGCGATGAGCAGTTCTTC.

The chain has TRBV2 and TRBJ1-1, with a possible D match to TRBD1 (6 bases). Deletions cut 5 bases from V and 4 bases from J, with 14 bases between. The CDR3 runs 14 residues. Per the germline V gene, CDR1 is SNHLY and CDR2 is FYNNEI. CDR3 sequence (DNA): TGTGCCAGCAGTACAGGGTTTGGGAGCACTGAAGCTTTCTTT. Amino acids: CASSTGFGSTEAFF.

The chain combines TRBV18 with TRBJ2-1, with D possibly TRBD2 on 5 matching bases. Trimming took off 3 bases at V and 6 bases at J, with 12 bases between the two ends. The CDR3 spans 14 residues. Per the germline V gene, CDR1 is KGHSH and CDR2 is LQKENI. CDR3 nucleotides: TGTGCCAGCTCACCGTTGCTTCGGGGCAATGAGCAGTTCTTC. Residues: CASSPLLRGNEQFF.

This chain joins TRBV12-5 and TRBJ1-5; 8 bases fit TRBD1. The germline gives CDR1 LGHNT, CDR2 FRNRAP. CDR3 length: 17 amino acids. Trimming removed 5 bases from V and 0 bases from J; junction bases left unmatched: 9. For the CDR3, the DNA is TGTGCTAGTGGTGGCCGGGACAGGTTTTATAGCAATCAGCCCCAGCATTTT. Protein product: CASGGRDRFYSNQPQHF. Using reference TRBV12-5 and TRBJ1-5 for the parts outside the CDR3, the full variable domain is DARVTQTPRHKVTEMGQEVTMRCQPILGHNTVFWYRQTMMQGLELLAYFRNRAPLDDSGMPKDRFSAEMPDATLATLKIQPSEPRDSAVYFCASGGRDRFYSNQPQHFGDGTRLSIL.

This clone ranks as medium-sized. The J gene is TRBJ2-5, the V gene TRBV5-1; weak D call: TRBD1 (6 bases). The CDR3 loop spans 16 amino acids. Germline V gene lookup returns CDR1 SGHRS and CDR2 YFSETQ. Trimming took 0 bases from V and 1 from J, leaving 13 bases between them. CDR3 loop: CASSLVGQNIQETQYF. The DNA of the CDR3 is TGCGCCAGCAGCTTGGTTGGACAGAACATCCAAGAGACCCAGTACTTC.

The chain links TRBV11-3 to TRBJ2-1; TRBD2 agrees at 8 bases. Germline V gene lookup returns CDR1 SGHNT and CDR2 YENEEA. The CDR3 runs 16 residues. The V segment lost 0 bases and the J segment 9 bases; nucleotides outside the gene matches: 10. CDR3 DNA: TGTGCCAGCAGCTTAGAGGGCCGGGAGGGTGAGGGTGAGCAGTTCTTC. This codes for CASSLEGREGEGEQFF.

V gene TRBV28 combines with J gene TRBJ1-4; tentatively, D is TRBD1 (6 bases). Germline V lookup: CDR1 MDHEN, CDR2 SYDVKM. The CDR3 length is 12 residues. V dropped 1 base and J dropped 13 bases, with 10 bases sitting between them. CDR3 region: CASSLLQGTLFF. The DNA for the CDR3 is TGTGCCAGCAGTTTATTACAGGGAACACTGTTTTTT.

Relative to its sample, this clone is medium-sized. CDR3 amino acids: CASSQELPGRGNEQFF. The CDR3 DNA reads TGTGCCAGCAGCCAAGAGCTCCCCGGGAGGGGCAATGAGCAGTTCTTC. The chain has TRBV4-2 and TRBJ2-1; 8 bases line up with TRBD2. Germline CDR1 is LGHNA and CDR2 is YNFKEQ. The CDR3 covers 16 residues. The trim removed 0 bases at V and 6 bases at J, leaving 7 bases unmatched.

For the CDR3, the DNA is TGTGCCAGCAGTCTAAATCAGGGAGGGGGAGATACGCAGTATTTT. Translation: CASSLNQGGGDTQYF. The chain employs TRBV27 and TRBJ2-3, with D possibly TRBD2 on 7 matching bases. The CDR3 consists of 15 residues. The ends were cut back, 5 bases at V and 5 bases at J, with 17 bases in the middle. The germline CDR1 and CDR2 sequences are MNHEY and SMNVEV (reference sequence).

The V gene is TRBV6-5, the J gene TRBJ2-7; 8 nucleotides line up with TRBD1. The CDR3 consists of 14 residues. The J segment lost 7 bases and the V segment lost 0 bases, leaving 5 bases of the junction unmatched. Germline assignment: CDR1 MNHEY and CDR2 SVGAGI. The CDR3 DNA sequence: TGTGCCAGCAGTTACTCGAGGACAGGGCGAGAGCAGTACTTC. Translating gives CASSYSRTGREQYF.

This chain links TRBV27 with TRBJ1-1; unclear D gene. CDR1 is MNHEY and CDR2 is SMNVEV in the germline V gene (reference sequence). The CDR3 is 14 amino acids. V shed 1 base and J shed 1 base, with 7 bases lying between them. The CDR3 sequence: CASSLLLGNTEAFF. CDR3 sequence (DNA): TGTGCCAGCAGTTTATTACTCGGGAACACTGAAGCTTTCTTT.

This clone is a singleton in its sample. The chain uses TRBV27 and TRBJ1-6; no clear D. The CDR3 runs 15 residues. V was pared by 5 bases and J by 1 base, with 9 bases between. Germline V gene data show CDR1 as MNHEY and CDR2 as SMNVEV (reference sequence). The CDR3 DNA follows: TGTGCCAGCAGTCTCGGGGTATCCTATAATTCACCCCTCCACTTT. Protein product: CASSLGVSYNSPLHF.

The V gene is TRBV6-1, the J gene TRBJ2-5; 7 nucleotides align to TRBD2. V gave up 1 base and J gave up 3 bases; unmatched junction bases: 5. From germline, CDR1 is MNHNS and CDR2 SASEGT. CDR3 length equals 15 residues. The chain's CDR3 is CASSEGGAGKETQYF. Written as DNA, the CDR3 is TGTGCCAGCAGTGAAGGGGGAGCGGGGAAAGAGACCCAGTACTTC.

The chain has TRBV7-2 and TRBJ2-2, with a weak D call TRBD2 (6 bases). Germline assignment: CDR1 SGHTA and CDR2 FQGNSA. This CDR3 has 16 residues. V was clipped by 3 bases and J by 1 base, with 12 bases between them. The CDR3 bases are TGTGCCAGCAGCTTGCGCCGGGACTTGAACACCGGGGAGCTGTTTTTT. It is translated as CASSLRRDLNTGELFF.